One and the same sample provided the 19 T cell receptor beta chains below, sequenced in a study of cytomegalovirus exposure and HLA in healthy donors. Both 60 Vbeta primers and 13 Jbeta primers went into the PCR. Here immunoSEQ multiplex PCR was the method, and the copy in TCRdb shows in-frame clones only, minus some. The sample has under 250,000 clones, about 80% seen once; the top ten hold about 2%. Sequenced input: PBMCs. The receptors come from a male donor in good health and CMV-seronegative.

The V gene is TRBV4-2, the J gene TRBJ1-2; 7 bases line up with TRBD1. This CDR3 has 15 amino acids. V was pared by 0 bases and J by 3 bases, with 4 bases of the junction left unmatched. Germline V gene lookup returns CDR1 LGHNA and CDR2 YNFKEQ. CDR3 DNA sequence: TGTGCCAGCAGCCAAGACCCCGGGACAGACTATGGCTACACCTTC. This gives the protein CASSQDPGTDYGYTF.

The J gene is TRBJ2-6, the V gene TRBV10-3, with 8 positions matching TRBD1. Looked up from germline, CDR1 is ENHRY and CDR2 is SYGVKD. This CDR3 is 17 amino acids long. The junction had 7 bases not matched to a gene; V was cut back by 6 bases and J by 0 bases. The CDR3 region is CAIRGDRSRSGANVLTF. CDR3 DNA: TGTGCCATCAGAGGGGACAGGTCGCGCTCTGGGGCCAACGTCCTGACTTTC.

This clone was detected only a few times. The rearrangement uses TRBV6-6 and TRBJ1-1; the D gene is possibly TRBD1 (6 bases). CDR1 is MNHNY, CDR2 SVGAGI, per germline (reference sequence). The V end was cut by 7 bases, the J end by 4 bases, with 10 bases between. The length of the CDR3 is 12 residues. CDR3 loop: CASIRQATEAFF. CDR3 nucleotide sequence: TGTGCCAGCATCCGACAGGCCACTGAAGCTTTCTTT.

CDR3 sequence reads: CASSSPPRLASHEQYF. Written as DNA, the CDR3 is TGTGCCAGCAGCTCCCCACCGAGACTAGCGTCCCACGAGCAGTACTTC. The J gene is TRBJ2-7, the V gene TRBV7-9, with TRBD2 matching 8 bases. J lost 5 bases, V lost 4 bases, and 13 bases had no gene match. This CDR3 contains 16 residues. Germline CDR1 reads SEHNR; CDR2 reads FQNEAQ (reference sequence).

The gene calls are TRBV28 and TRBJ2-2; 7 bases map to TRBD2. The CDR3 runs 20 residues. Per germline, CDR1 MDHEN and CDR2 SYDVKM. V was pared by 3 bases and J by 4 bases, with 20 bases of the junction left unmatched. CDR3 residues: CASSLNAPPGEGSATGELFF. The DNA of the CDR3 is TGTGCCAGCAGTTTGAATGCTCCGCCGGGGGAGGGATCGGCCACCGGGGAGCTGTTTTTT.

The chain carries TRBV27 and TRBJ1-1; TRBD1 aligns across 8 bases. Germline lookup yields CDR1 MNHEY and CDR2 SMNVEV (reference sequence). With V trimmed by 3 bases and J by 4 bases, 10 bases remained unmatched. The CDR3 contains 16 residues. The CDR3 reads CASSFYNRGEVTEAFF. In DNA form, the CDR3 reads TGTGCCAGCAGTTTCTATAACAGGGGGGAGGTCACTGAAGCTTTCTTT.

This chain connects TRBV6-5 to TRBJ1-5; 8 positions match TRBD1. The junction had 9 bases not matched to a gene; V was cut back by 8 bases and J by 3 bases. The CDR3 is 15 residues long. Germline V lookup: CDR1 MNHEY, CDR2 SVGAGI. The CDR3 here is CASRPTGAANQPQHF. The CDR3 nucleotides are TGTGCCAGCCGACCGACAGGGGCAGCCAATCAGCCCCAGCATTTT.

There are a few counts of this clone. DNA for the CDR3: TGTGCCTGGAGCCGGACAAGGATAGGGTCTCACTATGGCTACACCTTC. This translates into CAWSRTRIGSHYGYTF. This chain joins TRBV30 and TRBJ1-2; weak D call: TRBD1 (5 bases). The CDR3 loop spans 16 amino acids. V lost 3 bases to trimming and J lost 3 bases, with 20 bases between them. Looked up from germline, CDR1 is GTSNPN and CDR2 is SVGIG (reference sequence).

In regard to this clone: An end of the junction differs from the germline gene, which may be a read error. The rearrangement links TRBV7-7 to TRBJ2-5; 8 bases fit TRBD1. The CDR3 extends over 16 amino acids. Germline CDR1 is SSHAT and CDR2 is FNYEAQ (reference sequence). The CDR3 region is CASSPLGQGAQETQYF. The CDR3 region has the DNA TGTGCTAGCAGCCCTCTCGGGCAGGGGGCGCAAGAGACCCAGTACTTC.

This clone was counted at least ten times. The V gene is TRBV27, the J gene TRBJ2-1; no definite D call. The CDR3 length is 14 residues. Germline assignment: CDR1 MNHEY and CDR2 SMNVEV (reference sequence). V was shortened by 6 bases and J by 6 bases, with 15 bases between the two germline ends. The CDR3 region is CASRPGWPGNEQFF. For the CDR3, the DNA is TGTGCCAGCAGGCCCGGGTGGCCTGGCAATGAGCAGTTCTTC.

This clone occurred a few times. The gene calls are TRBV28 and TRBJ1-3; the match to TRBD1 covers 8 bases. Germline assignment: CDR1 MDHEN and CDR2 SYDVKM. The CDR3 is 19 amino acids. V was clipped by 1 base and J by 7 bases; unmatched bases: 18. The CDR3: CASSLLRQGNLAVGNTIYF. As DNA, the CDR3 is TGTGCCAGCAGTTTATTGCGACAGGGGAATTTGGCAGTAGGCAACACCATATATTTT.

The chain links TRBV6-5 to TRBJ2-5; perhaps TRBD2 as D (6 bases). The CDR3 runs to 14 residues. Per the germline V gene, CDR1 is MNHEY and CDR2 is SVGAGI. Between the trimmed V and J ends, which lost 0 bases and 4 bases, there was a span of 9 bases. This chain's CDR3 is CASSYSGGRETQYF. The CDR3 region has the DNA TGTGCCAGCAGTTACTCTGGGGGGAGAGAGACCCAGTACTTC.

The gene calls are TRBV28 and TRBJ1-2; 8 bases are shared with TRBD1. Germline values: CDR1 MDHEN, CDR2 SYDVKM. V shed 6 bases, J shed 1 base, and the junction held 7 bases outside the gene matches. The CDR3 consists of 15 residues. CDR3 loop: CASSPRTGSNYGYTF. The CDR3 DNA sequence: TGTGCCAGCAGCCCCCGGACAGGGAGTAACTATGGCTACACCTTC.

The genes are TRBV5-6 and TRBJ1-4; D may be TRBD1 (5 bases). This CDR3 region has 16 residues. Germline loops: CDR1 SGHDT, CDR2 YYEEEE. The ends were cut back, 4 bases at V and 7 bases at J, with 20 bases in the middle. The CDR3 sequence: CASSQELWGVGEKLFF. As DNA, the CDR3 is TGTGCCAGCAGCCAAGAACTATGGGGGGTCGGTGAAAAACTGTTTTTT.

The chain has TRBV29-1 and TRBJ1-2, with D perhaps TRBD1 (6 bases). The CDR3 has 15 residues. Germline V gives CDR1 SQVTM, CDR2 ANQGSEA. Trimming took 3 bases from V and 6 from J, leaving 20 bases between them. CDR3 bases: TGCAGCGTTGAGCCGTGGGGGGGCCCAGCCGATGGCTACACCTTC. This translates into CSVEPWGGPADGYTF.

The gene calls are TRBV11-2 and TRBJ2-3; tentatively, D is TRBD2 (5 bases). V lost 5 bases and J lost 8, with 20 bases in between. CDR3 length: 15 residues. Germline values: CDR1 SGHAT, CDR2 FQNNGV. The CDR3 reads CASSLRVFGGGTQYF. CDR3 DNA sequence: TGTGCCAGCAGCCTAAGGGTTTTCGGAGGTGGTACGCAGTATTTT.

This sequence joins TRBV6-5 and TRBJ2-1, with 7 positions matching TRBD1. The CDR3 runs to 14 residues. The ends lost 5 bases at V and 1 base at J; junction bases unmatched: 2. Germline loops: CDR1 MNHEY, CDR2 SVGAGI. The CDR3 coding sequence is TGTGCCAGCAGTCAGGACAGGTCCTACAATGAGCAGTTCTTC. Protein sequence: CASSQDRSYNEQFF.

The chain has TRBV7-9 and TRBJ1-1; D possibly corresponds to TRBD1 (6 bases). CDR1 and CDR2 from the germline V gene are SEHNR and FQNEAQ (reference sequence). This CDR3 has 16 residues. Trimming removed 6 bases at V and 0 bases at J, with 17 bases between. CDR3 protein: CASSINRHRVNTEAFF. The CDR3, as DNA: TGTGCCAGCAGTATTAATAGGCACAGGGTGAACACTGAAGCTTTCTTT.

The chain employs TRBV5-1 and TRBJ1-1; D is perhaps TRBD1 (5 bases). Germline V gene sequence: CDR1 SGHRS, CDR2 YFSETQ. Trimming stripped 0 bases from V and 5 bases from J, with 11 bases between. The CDR3 is made up of 14 amino acids. The chain's CDR3 is CASSLGGGGTEAFF. The CDR3 coding sequence is TGCGCCAGCAGCTTGGGCGGGGGGGGAACTGAAGCTTTCTTT.